The next 10 T cell receptor beta chains were all read from a single sample in a study of OX40 agonist ivuxolimab in advanced cancers. Data came from immunoSEQ multiplex PCR; TCRdb stores just in-frame clones and leaves some out. In the table there are roughly 50,000 clones, roughly 90% of which are singletons. The source material was CD4+ or CD8+ T cells sorted from blood, sampled in a trial of the OX40 agonist ivuxolimab. These receptor sequences come from an adult with an advanced solid tumor such as melanoma, head and neck, liver or kidney cancer.

The chain is built from TRBV18 and TRBJ2-2; 8 bases agree with TRBD1. CDR1 is KGHSH, CDR2 LQKENI, per germline. The length of the CDR3 is 15 residues. After removal of 4 bases from V and 1 base from J, the junction contained 2 bases not matched to a gene. CDR3 residues: CASSRGQVNTGELFF. In DNA, the CDR3 is TGTGCCAGCTCACGGGGACAGGTGAACACCGGGGAGCTGTTTTTT.

The rearrangement uses TRBV6-1 and TRBJ1-1; D remains unclear. In germline, CDR1 is MNHNS, CDR2 SASEGT. Trimming took 6 bases from V and 4 from J, leaving 12 bases between them. The CDR3 totals 13 residues. The CDR3: CASRTPGGTEAFF. The CDR3 DNA sequence: TGTGCCAGCAGAACACCAGGAGGCACTGAAGCTTTCTTT.

V and J are TRBV6-1 and TRBJ2-7; 7 nucleotides align to TRBD2. The CDR3 spans 15 residues. The junction had 8 bases not matched to a gene; V was cut back by 6 bases and J by 0 bases. CDR1 is MNHNS and CDR2 is SASEGT in the germline V gene. The CDR3 DNA reads as TGTGCCAGCAGGCCGCTAGCGGAGAGCTCCTACGAGCAGTACTTC. This translates into CASRPLAESSYEQYF.

J is TRBJ1-5 and V is TRBV4-1; D is uncertain. CDR1 and CDR2 (germline): MGHRA, YSYEKL. The CDR3 loop spans 15 amino acids. V was clipped by 4 bases and J by 3 bases, with 13 bases between them. The CDR3 region is CASSPQDSPNQPQHF. The CDR3 bases are TGCGCCAGCAGCCCCCAGGACTCCCCCAATCAGCCCCAGCATTTT.

The gene calls are TRBV9 and TRBJ2-6, with D possibly called TRBD1 or TRBD2 (6 bases each). V was clipped by 3 bases and J by 4 bases, with 20 bases between them. CDR1 is SGDLS and CDR2 is YYNGEE in the germline V gene. The CDR3 is 18 residues long. CDR3 residues: CASSARDGGGLGANVLTF. The DNA for the CDR3 is TGTGCCAGCAGCGCCCGGGACGGGGGCGGTTTAGGGGCCAACGTCCTGACTTTC.

This chain links TRBV6-1 with TRBJ1-1; D uncertain. Germline V gene sequence: CDR1 MNHNS, CDR2 SASEGT. The CDR3 contains 13 residues. With 4 bases removed from V and 3 bases from J, the gap between germline ends came to 9 bases. The CDR3 nucleotides read TGTGCCAGCAGTGCCGGAACGGACACTGAAGCTTTCTTT. This encodes CASSAGTDTEAFF.

The gene calls are TRBV7-6 and TRBJ1-1; D remains ambiguous. The CDR3 has 14 amino acids. Germline CDR1 is SGHVS and CDR2 is FNYEAQ. Trimming took off 1 base at V and 1 base at J, with 7 bases between the two ends. Written as DNA, the CDR3 is TGTGCCAGCAGCTTAGGGACGGGGAACACTGAAGCTTTCTTT. Protein product: CASSLGTGNTEAFF.

The gene calls are TRBV28 and TRBJ2-3; D remains ambiguous. CDR1 MDHEN and CDR2 SYDVKM come from the germline V gene. This CDR3 comprises 14 residues. Trimming shortened V by 6 bases and J by 2 bases, and 12 bases separated the two germline ends. Here the CDR3 reads CASRRLSHTDTQYF. Here the CDR3 DNA reads TGTGCCAGCAGAAGACTTTCCCACACAGATACGCAGTATTTT.

The rearrangement uses TRBV5-1 and TRBJ2-3; no definite D call. CDR3 size: 15 residues. Deletions cut 4 bases from V and 0 bases from J, with 12 bases between. CDR1 is SGHRS and CDR2 is YFSETQ in the germline V gene. CDR3 coding DNA: TGCGCCAGCAGCCGGCAATCGGAAAGCACAGATACGCAGTATTTT. This sequence encodes CASSRQSESTDTQYF.

The chain joins TRBV9 to TRBJ2-5, with TRBD1 matching 9 bases. Germline-derived CDR1 and CDR2 are SGDLS and YYNGEE. This CDR3 spans 15 amino acids. V dropped 3 bases and J dropped 7; count of bases not matched to a gene: 10. CDR3 nucleotides: TGTGCCAGCAGCGCGACAGGGGGACTCTCCAGGACCCAGTACTTC. Encoded protein: CASSATGGLSRTQYF.